The text below deals with one T cell receptor beta chain. Its specificity is unknown. This sample stems from a study of T-cell reconstitution after alpha-beta-depleted transplantation in children. Study results and limitations: Most T-cell counts and diversity one year after the transplant came from T cells that were newly produced. Day-60 TCRbeta diversity that was high in some patients was derived from surviving recipient T cells and thymic progenitors. Approximately two months post-transplant, alpha-beta T cells reportedly originated from several hundred expanded graft clones.

The CDR3 sequence is 13 residues long. The V end was cut by 1 base, the J end by 3 bases, with 7 bases between. Germline V gives CDR1 DFQATT, CDR2 SNEGSKA (reference sequence). Researchers prepared the TCRbeta library using unique molecular identifiers, the study reports. From the PCR reads, TCRdb called clonotypes with MiXCR, one entry per CDR3 protein. Among a few hundred thousand distinct CDR3 sequences listed, around 15% were seen once. The sequences come from PBMCs, mostly from graft donor cells, collected 360 days after TCRalphabeta/CD19-depleted stem cell transplant. V is TRBV20-1 and J is TRBJ2-1; D ambiguous. The TCR comes from a boy under two years old who had a stem cell transplant for Wiskott-Aldrich syndrome, so the T cells may come from the graft donor. CDR3 amino acids: CSARVRLYNEQFF. In nucleotides, the CDR3 is TGCAGTGCTAGAGTACGGCTCTACAATGAGCAGTTCTTC.